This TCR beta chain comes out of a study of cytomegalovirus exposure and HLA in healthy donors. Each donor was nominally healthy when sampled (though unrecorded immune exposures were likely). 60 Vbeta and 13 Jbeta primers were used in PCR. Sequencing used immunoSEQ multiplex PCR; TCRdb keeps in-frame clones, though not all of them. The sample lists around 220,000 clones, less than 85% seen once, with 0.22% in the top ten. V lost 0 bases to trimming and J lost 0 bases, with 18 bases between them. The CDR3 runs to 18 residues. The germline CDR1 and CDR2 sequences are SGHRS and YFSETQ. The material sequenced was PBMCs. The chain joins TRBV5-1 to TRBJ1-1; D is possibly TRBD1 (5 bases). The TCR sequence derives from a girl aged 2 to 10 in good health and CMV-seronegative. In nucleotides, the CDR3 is TGCGCCAGCAGCTTGGGGGGACTGATACAGGTCATGAACACTGAAGCTTTCTTT. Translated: CASSLGGLIQVMNTEAFF.